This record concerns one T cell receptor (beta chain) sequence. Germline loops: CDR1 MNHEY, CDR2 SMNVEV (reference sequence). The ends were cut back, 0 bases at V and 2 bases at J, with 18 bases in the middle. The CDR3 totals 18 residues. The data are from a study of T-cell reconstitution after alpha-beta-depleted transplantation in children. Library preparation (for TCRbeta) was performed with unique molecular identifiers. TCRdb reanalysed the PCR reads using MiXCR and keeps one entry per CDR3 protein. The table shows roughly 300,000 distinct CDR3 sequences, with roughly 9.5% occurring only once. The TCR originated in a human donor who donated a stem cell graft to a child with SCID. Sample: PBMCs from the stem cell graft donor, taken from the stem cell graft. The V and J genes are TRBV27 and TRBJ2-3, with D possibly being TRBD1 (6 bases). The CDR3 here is CASSLSPGAGASTDTQYF. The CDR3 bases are TGTGCCAGCAGTTTATCCCCCGGTGCAGGGGCCTCCACAGATACGCAGTATTTT.